This TCR beta chain stems from a study of cytomegalovirus exposure and HLA in healthy donors. Whole-study context: Clustering assigned around 77% of the roughly 400 genotyped donors to the Caucasian-associated ancestry cluster. Study findings and constraints: Judged likely to be a sequencing artifact was a cluster of highly shared sequence variants. Segments of the TCR beta V type were, in most cases, productive about 87% or about 30% of the time in an earlier analysis.

For this clone: The antigen is unknown.

60 Vbeta and 13 Jbeta primers were used in PCR. Produced via immunoSEQ multiplex PCR; TCRdb's table is partial and in-frame only. The sample includes about 82,000 clones, around four fifths of them seen just once. The sequence came from a woman aged 45-60 years in good health and CMV-seropositive. Source material: PBMCs.

In DNA, the CDR3 is TGTGCCAGCAGCGCCCACAGGGAGGGGAACAATCAGCCCCAGCATTTT. Protein sequence: CASSAHREGNNQPQHF. The chain employs TRBV9 and TRBJ1-5; the D gene is possibly TRBD1 (6 bases). Germline V gene sequence: CDR1 SGDLS, CDR2 YYNGEE. The CDR3 is 16 residues long. The V gene lost 3 bases and the J gene lost 3 bases, with 16 bases spanning the gap.